This TCR beta chain was obtained from a study of beta chain features in type 1 diabetes. A note on this clone: Antigen unknown.

Notes on the study in general: The similarity of naive, central memory and Treg TCRB repertoires appeared greater among patients than among healthy donors.

Sequencing targeted expressed TCRB transcripts, as all isolated RNA had been reverse transcribed. About 3.57 million reads were obtained on average from naive, central memory and regulatory T cell samples. Clones were read by immunoSEQ multiplex PCR, and TCRdb kept only the in-frame ones, dropping some. The profile shows 200,000 to 250,000 clones, roughly two thirds of them singletons. The clonotype was recovered from a man aged 25 to 40 in good health. Sequencing was carried out using naive CD4+ T cells from blood.

The CDR3 DNA is TGTGCCATCAGTGATATAGGACAGGGGTACGGTGAGCAGTTCTTC. Amino acid sequence: CAISDIGQGYGEQFF. This chain connects TRBV10-3 to TRBJ2-1; 9 bases fit TRBD1. The length of the CDR3 is 15 residues. The germline V gene has CDR1 ENHRY and CDR2 SYGVKD. The J segment lost 9 bases and the V segment lost 3 bases, leaving 9 bases of the junction unmatched.